This T cell receptor (beta chain) derives from a study of T cell changes during pregnancy in multiple sclerosis. Data came from immunoSEQ multiplex PCR; TCRdb stores just in-frame clones and leaves some out. The table lists approximately 88,000 clones, about 95% of them singletons, with approximately 1% in the top ten. The receptor was isolated from a female donor with multiple sclerosis, enrolled in a pregnancy study. The source material was peripheral blood, sampled in the second trimester of pregnancy.

CDR3 region: CASSLELKAGGEQFF. The CDR3 DNA follows: TGTGCCAGCAGCTTAGAACTGAAAGCGGGAGGTGAGCAGTTCTTC. The chain couples TRBV7-9 to TRBJ2-1; 9 positions agree with TRBD2. V shed 1 base and J 9 bases; nucleotides not matched to a gene: 7. The germline gives CDR1 SEHNR, CDR2 FQNEAQ (reference sequence). The length of the CDR3 is 15 residues.